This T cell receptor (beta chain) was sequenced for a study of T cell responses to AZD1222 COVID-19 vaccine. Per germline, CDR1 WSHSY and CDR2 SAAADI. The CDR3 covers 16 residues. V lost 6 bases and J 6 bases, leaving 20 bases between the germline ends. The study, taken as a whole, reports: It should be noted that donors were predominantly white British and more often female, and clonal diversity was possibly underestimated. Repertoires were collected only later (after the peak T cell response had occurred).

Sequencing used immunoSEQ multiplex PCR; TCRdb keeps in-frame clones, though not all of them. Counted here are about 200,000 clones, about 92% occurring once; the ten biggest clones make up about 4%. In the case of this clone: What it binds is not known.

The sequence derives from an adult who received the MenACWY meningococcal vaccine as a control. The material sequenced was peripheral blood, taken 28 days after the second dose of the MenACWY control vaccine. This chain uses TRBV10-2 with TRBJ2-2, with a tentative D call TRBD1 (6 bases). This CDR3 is CASRAQGSMWAGELFF. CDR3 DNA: TGCGCCAGCAGGGCACAGGGATCGATGTGGGCCGGGGAGCTGTTTTTT.